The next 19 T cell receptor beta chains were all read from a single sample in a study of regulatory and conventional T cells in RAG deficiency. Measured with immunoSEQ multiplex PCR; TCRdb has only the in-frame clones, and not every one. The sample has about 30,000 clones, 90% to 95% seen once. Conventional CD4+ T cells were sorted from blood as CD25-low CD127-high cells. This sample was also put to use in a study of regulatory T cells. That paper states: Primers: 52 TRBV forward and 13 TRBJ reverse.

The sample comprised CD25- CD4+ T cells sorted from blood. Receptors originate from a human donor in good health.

The CDR3 DNA is TGTGCCAGCACCAGAGGGACAGCATCCCAGCCCCAGCATTTT. Amino acids: CASTRGTASQPQHF. The gene calls are TRBV2 and TRBJ1-5; 7 nucleotides line up with TRBD1. The CDR3 runs to 14 residues. The V gene end was trimmed by 7 bases and the J gene end by 7 bases; junction bases not matched to a gene: 10. The germline V gene has CDR1 SNHLY and CDR2 FYNNEI.

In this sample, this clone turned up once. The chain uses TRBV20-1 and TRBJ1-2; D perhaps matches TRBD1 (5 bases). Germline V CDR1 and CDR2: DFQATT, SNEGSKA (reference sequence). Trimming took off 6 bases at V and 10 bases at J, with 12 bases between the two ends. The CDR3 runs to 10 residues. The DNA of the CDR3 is TGCAGTGCCGAAGACAGCCACTACACCTTC. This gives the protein CSAEDSHYTF.

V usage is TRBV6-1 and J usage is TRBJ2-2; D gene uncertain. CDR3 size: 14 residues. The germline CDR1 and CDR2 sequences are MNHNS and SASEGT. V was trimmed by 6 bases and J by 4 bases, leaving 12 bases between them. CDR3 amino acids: CASSRIAVTGELFF. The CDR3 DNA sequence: TGTGCCAGCAGCCGGATAGCTGTCACCGGGGAGCTGTTTTTT.

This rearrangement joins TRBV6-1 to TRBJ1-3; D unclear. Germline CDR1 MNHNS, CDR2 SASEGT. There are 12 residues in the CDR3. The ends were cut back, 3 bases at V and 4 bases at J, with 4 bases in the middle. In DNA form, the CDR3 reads TGTGCCAGCAGTGATGCGGGAAACACCATATATTTT. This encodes CASSDAGNTIYF.

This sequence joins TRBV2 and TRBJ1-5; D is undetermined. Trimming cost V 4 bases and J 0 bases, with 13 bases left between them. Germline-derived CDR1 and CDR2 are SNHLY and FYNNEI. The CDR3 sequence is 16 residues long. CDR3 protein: CASSALEAASNQPQHF. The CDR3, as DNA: TGTGCCAGCAGTGCCCTCGAGGCGGCTAGCAATCAGCCCCAGCATTTT.

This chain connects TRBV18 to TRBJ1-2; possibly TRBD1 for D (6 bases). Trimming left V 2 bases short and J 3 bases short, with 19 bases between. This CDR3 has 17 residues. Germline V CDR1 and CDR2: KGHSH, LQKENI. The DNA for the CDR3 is TGTGCCAGCTCACCATACCGCGGACAGCCAGAGGACTATGGCTACACCTTC. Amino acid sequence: CASSPYRGQPEDYGYTF.

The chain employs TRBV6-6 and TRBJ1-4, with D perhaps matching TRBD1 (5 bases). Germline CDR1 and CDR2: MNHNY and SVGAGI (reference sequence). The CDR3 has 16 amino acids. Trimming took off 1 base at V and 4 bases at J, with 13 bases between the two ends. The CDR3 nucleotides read TGTGCCAGCAGTTACTTTCGATCAGGGTTTAATGAAAAACTGTTTTTT. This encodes CASSYFRSGFNEKLFF.

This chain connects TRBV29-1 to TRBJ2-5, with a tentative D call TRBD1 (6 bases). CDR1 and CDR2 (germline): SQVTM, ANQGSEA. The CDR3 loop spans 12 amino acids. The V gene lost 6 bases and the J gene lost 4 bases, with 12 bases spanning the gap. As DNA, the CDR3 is TGCAGCGTCACAGGGTCGGGAGAGACCCAGTACTTC. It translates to CSVTGSGETQYF.

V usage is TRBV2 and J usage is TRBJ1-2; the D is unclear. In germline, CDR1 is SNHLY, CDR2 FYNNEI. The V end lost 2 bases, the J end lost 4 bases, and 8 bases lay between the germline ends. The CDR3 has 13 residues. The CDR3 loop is CASSEISFYGYTF. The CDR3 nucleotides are TGTGCCAGCAGTGAAATCAGTTTCTATGGCTACACCTTC.

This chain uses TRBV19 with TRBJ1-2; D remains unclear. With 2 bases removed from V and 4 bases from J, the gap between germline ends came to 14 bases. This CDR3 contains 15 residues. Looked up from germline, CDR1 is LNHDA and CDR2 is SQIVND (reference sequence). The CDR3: CASSIRRRGSYGYTF. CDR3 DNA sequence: TGTGCCAGTAGTATACGACGCCGAGGGAGCTATGGCTACACCTTC. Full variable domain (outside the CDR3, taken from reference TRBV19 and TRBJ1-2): DGGITQSPKYLFRKEGQNVTLSCEQNLNHDAMYWYRQDPGQGLRLIYYSQIVNDFQKGDIAEGYSVSREKKESFPLTVTSAQKNPTAFYLCASSIRRRGSYGYTFGSGTRLTVV.

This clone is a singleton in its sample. CDR3 in amino acids: CASSWQGTSGFTDTQYF. CDR3 bases: TGCGCCAGCAGCTGGCAGGGGACTAGCGGGTTCACAGATACGCAGTATTTT. The chain uses TRBV5-1 and TRBJ2-3, with 12 bases identical to TRBD2. The length of the CDR3 is 17 residues. Looked up from germline, CDR1 is SGHRS and CDR2 is YFSETQ. Trimming took 3 bases from V and 2 from J; bases not matched to a gene: 7. The full variable domain, with the rest looked up from reference TRBV5-1 and TRBJ2-3, is KAGVTQTPRYLIKTRGQQVTLSCSPISGHRSVSWYQQTPGQGLQFLFEYFSETQRNKGNFPGRFSGRQFSNSRSEMNVSTLELGDSALYLCASSWQGTSGFTDTQYFGPGTRLTVL.

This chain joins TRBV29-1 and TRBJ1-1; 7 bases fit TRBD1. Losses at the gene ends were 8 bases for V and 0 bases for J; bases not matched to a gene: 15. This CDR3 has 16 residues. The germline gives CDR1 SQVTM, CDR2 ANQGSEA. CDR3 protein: CSSIRQGNIMNTEAFF. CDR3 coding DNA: TGCAGCTCGATTCGACAGGGTAATATTATGAACACTGAAGCTTTCTTT.

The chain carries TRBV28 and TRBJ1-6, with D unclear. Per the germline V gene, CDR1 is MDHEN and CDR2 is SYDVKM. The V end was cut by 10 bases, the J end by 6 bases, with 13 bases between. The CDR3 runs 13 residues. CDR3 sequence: CAIADNLNSPLHF. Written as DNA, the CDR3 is TGTGCCATCGCAGACAACCTTAATTCACCCCTCCACTTT.

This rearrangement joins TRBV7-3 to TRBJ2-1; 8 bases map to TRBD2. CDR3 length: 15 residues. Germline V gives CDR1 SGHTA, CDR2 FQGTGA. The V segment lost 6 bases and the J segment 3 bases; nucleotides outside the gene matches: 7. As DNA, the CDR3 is TGTGCCAGCAGGGTCGGGGGGGGCGGCTACAATGAGCAGTTCTTC. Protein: CASRVGGGGYNEQFF.

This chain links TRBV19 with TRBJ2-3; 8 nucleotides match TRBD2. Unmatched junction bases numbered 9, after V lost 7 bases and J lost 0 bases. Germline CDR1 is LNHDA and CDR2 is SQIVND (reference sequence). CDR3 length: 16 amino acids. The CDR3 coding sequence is TGTGCCAGTACCCGGGGGGGGACACTTAGCACAGATACGCAGTATTTT. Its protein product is CASTRGGTLSTDTQYF.

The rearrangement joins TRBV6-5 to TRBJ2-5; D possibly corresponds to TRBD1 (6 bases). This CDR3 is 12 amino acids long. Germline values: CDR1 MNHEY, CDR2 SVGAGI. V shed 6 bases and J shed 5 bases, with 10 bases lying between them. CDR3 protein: CASSRRGETQYF. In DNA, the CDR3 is TGTGCCAGCAGCCGCAGGGGTGAGACCCAGTACTTC.

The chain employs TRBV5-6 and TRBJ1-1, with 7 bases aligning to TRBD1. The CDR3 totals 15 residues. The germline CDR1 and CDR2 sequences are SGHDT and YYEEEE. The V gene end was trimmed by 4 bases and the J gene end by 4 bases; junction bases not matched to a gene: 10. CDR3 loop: CASSVTAGGSTEAFF. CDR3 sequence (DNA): TGTGCCAGCAGCGTAACAGCAGGGGGAAGCACTGAAGCTTTCTTT.

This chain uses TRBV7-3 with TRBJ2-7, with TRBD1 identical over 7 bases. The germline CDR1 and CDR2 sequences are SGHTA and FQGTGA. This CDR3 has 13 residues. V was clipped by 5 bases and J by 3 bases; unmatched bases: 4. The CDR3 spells CASSQGDSYEQYF. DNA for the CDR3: TGTGCCAGCAGCCAAGGGGACAGCTACGAGCAGTACTTC.

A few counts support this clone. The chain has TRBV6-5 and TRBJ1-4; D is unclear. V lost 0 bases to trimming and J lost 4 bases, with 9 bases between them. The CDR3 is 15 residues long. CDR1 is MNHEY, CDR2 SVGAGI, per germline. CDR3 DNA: TGTGCCAGCAGTTACTCAGGCAGGCTTAATGAAAAACTGTTTTTT. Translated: CASSYSGRLNEKLFF.